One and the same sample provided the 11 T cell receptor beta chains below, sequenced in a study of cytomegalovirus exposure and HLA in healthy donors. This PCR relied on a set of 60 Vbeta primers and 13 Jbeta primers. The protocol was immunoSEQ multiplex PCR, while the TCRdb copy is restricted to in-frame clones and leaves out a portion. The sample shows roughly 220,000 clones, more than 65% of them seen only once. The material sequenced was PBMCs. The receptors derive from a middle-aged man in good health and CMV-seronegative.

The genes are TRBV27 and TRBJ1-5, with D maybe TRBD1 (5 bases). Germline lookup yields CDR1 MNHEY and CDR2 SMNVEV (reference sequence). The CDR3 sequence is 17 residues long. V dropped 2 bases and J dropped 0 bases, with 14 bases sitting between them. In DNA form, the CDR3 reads TGTGCCAGCAGTTTAGGGCCAGGGAAGTATAGCAATCAGCCCCAGCATTTT. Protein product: CASSLGPGKYSNQPQHF.

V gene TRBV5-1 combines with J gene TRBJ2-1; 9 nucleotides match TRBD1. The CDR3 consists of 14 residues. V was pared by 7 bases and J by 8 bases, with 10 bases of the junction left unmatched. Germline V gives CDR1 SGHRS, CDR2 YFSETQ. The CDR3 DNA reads TGCGCCAGCCTGCCGGGACAGGGATTAGATGAGCAGTTCTTC. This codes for CASLPGQGLDEQFF.

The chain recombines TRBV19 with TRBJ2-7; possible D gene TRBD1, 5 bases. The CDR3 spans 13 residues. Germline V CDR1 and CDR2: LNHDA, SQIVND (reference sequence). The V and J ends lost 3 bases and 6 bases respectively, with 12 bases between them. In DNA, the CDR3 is TGTGCCAGTAGTATGGGTGCTCAGGGCGAGCAGTACTTC. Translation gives CASSMGAQGEQYF.

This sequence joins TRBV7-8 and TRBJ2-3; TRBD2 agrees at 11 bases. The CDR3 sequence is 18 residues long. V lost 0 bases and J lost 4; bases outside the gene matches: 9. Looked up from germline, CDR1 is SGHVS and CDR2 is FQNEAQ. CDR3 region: CASSLASIAGGPSDTQYF. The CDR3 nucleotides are TGTGCCAGCAGCTTAGCGTCTATAGCGGGAGGGCCCTCAGATACGCAGTATTTT.

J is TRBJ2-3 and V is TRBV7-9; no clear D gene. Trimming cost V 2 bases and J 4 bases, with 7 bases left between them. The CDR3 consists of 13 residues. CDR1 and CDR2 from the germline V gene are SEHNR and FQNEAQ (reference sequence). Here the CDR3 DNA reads TGTGCCAGCAGCTTAACTCCTGCAGATACGCAGTATTTT. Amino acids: CASSLTPADTQYF.

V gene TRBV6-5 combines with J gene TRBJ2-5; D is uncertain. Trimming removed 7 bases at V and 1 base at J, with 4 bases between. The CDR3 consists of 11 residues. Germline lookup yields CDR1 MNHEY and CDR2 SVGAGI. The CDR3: CASTSQETQYF. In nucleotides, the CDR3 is TGTGCCAGCACATCCCAAGAGACCCAGTACTTC.

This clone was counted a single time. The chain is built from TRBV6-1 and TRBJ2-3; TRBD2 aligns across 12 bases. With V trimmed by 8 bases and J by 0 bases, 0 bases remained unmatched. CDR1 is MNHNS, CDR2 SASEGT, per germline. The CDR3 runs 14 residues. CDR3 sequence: CASGTSGSTDTQYF. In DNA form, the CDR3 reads TGTGCCAGCGGGACTAGCGGGAGCACAGATACGCAGTATTTT.

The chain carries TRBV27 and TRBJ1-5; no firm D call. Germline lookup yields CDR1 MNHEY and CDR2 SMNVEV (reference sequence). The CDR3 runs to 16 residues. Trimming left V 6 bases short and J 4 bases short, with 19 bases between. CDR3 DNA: TGTGCCAGCAGGACAACCCAACTGGGAGGGAATCAGCCCCAGCATTTT. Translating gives CASRTTQLGGNQPQHF.

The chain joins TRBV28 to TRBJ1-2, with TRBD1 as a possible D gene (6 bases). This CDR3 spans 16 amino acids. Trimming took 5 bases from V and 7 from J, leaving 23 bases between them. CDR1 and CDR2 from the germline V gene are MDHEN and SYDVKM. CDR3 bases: TGTGCCAGCAGTAGGGGGGGGACGGGGGGCGCAAGTGGCTACACCTTC. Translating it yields CASSRGGTGGASGYTF.

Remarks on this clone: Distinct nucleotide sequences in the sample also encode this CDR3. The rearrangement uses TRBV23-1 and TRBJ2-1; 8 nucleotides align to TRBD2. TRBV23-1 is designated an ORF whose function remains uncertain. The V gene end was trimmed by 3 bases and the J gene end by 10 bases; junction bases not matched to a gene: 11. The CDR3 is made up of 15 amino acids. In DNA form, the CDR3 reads TGCGCCAGCAGTCAGTCGTGCGGGGGGTTAAAGGAGCAGTTCTTC. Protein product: CASSQSCGGLKEQFF.

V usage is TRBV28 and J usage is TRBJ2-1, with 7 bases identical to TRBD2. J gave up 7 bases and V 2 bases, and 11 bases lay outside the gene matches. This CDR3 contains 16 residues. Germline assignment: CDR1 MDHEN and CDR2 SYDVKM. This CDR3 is CASSLRPLAGVNEQFF. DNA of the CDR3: TGTGCCAGCAGTTTAAGGCCCTTGGCGGGAGTAAATGAGCAGTTCTTC. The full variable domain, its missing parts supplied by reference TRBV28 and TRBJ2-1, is DVKVTQSSRYLVKRTGEKVFLECVQDMDHENMFWYRQDPGLGLRLIYFSYDVKMKEKGDIPEGYSVSREKKERFSLILESASTNQTSMYLCASSLRPLAGVNEQFFGPGTRLTVL.